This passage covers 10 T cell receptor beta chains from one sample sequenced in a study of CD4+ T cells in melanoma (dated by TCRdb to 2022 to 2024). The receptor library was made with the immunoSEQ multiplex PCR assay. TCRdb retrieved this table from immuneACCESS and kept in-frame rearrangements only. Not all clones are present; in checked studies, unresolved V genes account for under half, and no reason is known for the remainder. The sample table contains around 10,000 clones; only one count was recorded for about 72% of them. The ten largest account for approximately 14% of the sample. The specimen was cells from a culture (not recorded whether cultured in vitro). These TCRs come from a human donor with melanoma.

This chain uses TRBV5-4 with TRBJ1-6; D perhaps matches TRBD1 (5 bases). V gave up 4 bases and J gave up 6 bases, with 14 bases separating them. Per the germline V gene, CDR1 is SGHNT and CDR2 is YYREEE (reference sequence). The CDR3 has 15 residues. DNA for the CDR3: TGTGCCAGCAGCATAGGACCGGACACTAATTCACCCCTCCACTTT. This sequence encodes CASSIGPDTNSPLHF.

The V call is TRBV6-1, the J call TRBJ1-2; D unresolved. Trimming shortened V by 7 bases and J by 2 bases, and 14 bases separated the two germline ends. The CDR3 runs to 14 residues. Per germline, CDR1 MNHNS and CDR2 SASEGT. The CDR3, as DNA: TGTGCCAGCAATTCTGGGGTATTGAACTATGGCTACACCTTC. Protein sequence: CASNSGVLNYGYTF.

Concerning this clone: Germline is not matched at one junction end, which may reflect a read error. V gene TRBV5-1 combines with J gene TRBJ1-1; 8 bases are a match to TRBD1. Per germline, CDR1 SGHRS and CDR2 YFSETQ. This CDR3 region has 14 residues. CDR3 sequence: CASSLAGGVTEAFF. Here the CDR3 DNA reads TGTGCCAGCAGCTTGGCAGGGGGCGTGACTGAAGCTTTCTTT.

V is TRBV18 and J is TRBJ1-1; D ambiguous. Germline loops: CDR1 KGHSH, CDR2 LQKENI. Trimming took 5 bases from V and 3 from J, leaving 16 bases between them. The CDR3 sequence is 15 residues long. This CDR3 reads CASSMDFNGDTEAFF. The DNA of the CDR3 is TGTGCCAGCTCAATGGACTTTAATGGAGACACTGAAGCTTTCTTT.

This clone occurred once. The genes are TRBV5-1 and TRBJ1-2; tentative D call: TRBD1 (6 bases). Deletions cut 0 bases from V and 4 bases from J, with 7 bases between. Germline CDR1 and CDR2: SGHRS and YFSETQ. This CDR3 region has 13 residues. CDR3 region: CASSLEQGYGYTF. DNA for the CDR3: TGCGCCAGCAGCTTGGAACAGGGCTATGGCTACACCTTC.

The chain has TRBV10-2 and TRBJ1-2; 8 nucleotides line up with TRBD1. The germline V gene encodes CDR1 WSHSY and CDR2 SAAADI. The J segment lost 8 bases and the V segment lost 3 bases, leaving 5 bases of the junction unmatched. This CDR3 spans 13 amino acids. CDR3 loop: CASSEYDRGGYTF. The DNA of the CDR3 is TGCGCCAGCAGTGAATACGACAGGGGCGGCTACACCTTC.

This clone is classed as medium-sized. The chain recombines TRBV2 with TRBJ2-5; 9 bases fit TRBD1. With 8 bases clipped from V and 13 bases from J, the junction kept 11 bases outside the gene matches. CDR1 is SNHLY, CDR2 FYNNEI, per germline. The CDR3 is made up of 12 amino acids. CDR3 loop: CASLGTGSTLYF. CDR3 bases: TGTGCCAGCTTAGGGACAGGGTCAACTCTGTACTTC. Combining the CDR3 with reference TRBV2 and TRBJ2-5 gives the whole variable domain EPEVTQTPSHQVTQMGQEVILRCVPISNHLYFYWYRQILGQKVEFLVSFYNNEISEKSEIFDDQFSVERPDGSNFTLKIRSTKLEDSAMYFCASLGTGSTLYFGPGTRLLVL.

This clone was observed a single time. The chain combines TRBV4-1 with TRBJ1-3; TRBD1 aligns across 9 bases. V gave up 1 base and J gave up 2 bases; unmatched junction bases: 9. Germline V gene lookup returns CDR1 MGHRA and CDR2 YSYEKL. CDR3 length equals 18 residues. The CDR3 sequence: CASSQAELQGAAGNTIYF. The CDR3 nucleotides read TGCGCCAGCAGCCAAGCCGAGTTACAGGGGGCGGCTGGAAACACCATATATTTT.

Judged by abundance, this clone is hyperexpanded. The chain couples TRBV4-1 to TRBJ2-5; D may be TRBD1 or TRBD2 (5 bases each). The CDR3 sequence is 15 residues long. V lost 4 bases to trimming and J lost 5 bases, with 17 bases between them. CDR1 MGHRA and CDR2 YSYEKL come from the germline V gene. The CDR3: CASSLGAGVRETQYF. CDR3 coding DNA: TGCGCCAGCAGCCTCGGGGCCGGGGTTCGGGAGACCCAGTACTTC.

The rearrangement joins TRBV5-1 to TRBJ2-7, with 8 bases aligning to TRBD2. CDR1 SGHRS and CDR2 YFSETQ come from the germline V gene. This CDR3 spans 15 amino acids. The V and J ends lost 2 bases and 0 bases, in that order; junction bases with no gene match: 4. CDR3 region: CASSFAAGGSYEQYF. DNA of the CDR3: TGCGCCAGCAGCTTTGCGGCGGGGGGCTCCTACGAGCAGTACTTC.